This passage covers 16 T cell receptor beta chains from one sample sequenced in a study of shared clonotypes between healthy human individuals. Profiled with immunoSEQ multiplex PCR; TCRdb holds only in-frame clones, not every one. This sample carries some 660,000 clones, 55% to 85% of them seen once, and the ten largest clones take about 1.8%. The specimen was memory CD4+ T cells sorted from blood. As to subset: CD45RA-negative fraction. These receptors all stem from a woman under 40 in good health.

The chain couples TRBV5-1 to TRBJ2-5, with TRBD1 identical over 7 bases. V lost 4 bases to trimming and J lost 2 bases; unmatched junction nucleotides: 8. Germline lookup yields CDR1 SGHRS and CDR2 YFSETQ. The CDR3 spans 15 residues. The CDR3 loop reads CASSLTWGQQETQYF. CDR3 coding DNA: TGCGCCAGCAGCCTTACCTGGGGACAGCAAGAGACCCAGTACTTC. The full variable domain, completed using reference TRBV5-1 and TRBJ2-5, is KAGVTQTPRYLIKTRGQQVTLSCSPISGHRSVSWYQQTPGQGLQFLFEYFSETQRNKGNFPGRFSGRQFSNSRSEMNVSTLELGDSALYLCASSLTWGQQETQYFGPGTRLLVL.

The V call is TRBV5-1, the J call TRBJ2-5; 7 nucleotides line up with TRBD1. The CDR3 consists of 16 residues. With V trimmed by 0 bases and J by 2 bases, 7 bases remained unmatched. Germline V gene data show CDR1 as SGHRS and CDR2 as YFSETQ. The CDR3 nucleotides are TGCGCCAGCAGCTTGGATCCGGGACAGCCTCAAGAGACCCAGTACTTC. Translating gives CASSLDPGQPQETQYF.

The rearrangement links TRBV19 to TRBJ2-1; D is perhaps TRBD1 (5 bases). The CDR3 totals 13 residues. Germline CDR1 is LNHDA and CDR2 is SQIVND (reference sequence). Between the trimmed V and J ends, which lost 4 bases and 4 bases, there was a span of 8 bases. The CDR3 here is CASSNQGYNEQFF. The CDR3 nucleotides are TGTGCCAGTAGTAATCAGGGATACAATGAGCAGTTCTTC.

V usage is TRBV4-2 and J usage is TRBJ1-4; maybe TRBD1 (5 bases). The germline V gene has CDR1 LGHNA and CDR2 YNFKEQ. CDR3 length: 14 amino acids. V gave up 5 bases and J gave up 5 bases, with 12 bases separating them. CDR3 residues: CASSGRKGNEKLFF. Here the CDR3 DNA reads TGTGCCAGCAGCGGGCGAAAGGGGAATGAAAAACTGTTTTTT.

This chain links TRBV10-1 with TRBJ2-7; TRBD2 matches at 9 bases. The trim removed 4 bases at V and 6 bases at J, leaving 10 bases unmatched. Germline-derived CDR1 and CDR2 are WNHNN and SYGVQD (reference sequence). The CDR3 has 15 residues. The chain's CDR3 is CASSAIIAGVVEQYF. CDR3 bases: TGCGCCAGCAGTGCCATAATAGCGGGAGTTGTCGAGCAGTACTTC.

The CDR3 bases are TGTGCCAGCAGCAACCAAGGCCCCAACCATCAGCCCCAGCATTTT. As protein: CASSNQGPNHQPQHF. The rearrangement links TRBV21-1 to TRBJ1-5. TRBV21-1 is noted as a pseudogene. The CDR3 totals 15 residues.

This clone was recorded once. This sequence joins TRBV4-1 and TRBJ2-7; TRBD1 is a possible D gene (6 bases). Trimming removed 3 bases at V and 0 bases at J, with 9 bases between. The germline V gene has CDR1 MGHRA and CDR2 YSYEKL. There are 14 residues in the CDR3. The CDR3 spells CASSQPTGSYEQYF. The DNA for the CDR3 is TGCGCCAGCAGCCAGCCGACAGGCTCCTACGAGCAGTACTTC.

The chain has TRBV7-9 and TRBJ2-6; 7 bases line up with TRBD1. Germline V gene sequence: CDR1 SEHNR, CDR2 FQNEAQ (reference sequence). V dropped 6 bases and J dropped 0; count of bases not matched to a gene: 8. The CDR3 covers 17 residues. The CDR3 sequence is CASSHDREGSGANVLTF. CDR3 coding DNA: TGTGCCAGCAGTCATGACAGGGAAGGCTCTGGGGCCAACGTCCTGACTTTC.

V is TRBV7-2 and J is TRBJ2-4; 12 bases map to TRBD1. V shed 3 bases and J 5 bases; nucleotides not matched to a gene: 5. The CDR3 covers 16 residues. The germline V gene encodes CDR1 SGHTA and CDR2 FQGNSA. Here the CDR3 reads CASSFGTGGTQNIQYF. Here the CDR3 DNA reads TGTGCCAGCAGCTTCGGGACAGGGGGCACCCAAAACATTCAGTACTTC. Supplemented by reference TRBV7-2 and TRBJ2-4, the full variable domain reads GAGVSQSPSNKVTEKGKDVELRCDPISGHTALYWYRQSLGQGLEFLIYFQGNSAPDKSGLPSDRFSAERTGGSVSTLTIQRTQQEDSAVYLCASSFGTGGTQNIQYFGAGTRLSVL.

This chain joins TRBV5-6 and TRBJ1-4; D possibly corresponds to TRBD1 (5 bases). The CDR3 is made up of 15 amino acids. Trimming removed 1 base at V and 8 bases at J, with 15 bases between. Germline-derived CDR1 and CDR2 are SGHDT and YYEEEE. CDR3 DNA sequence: TGTGCCAGCAGCTTGTCGGGGGTAGGAAGAGAAAAACTGTTTTTT. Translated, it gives CASSLSGVGREKLFF. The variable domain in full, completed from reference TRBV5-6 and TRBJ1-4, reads DAGVTQSPTHLIKTRGQQVTLRCSPKSGHDTVSWYQQALGQGPQFIFQYYEEEERQRGNFPDRFSGHQFPNYSSELNVNALLLGDSALYLCASSLSGVGREKLFFGSGTQLSVL.

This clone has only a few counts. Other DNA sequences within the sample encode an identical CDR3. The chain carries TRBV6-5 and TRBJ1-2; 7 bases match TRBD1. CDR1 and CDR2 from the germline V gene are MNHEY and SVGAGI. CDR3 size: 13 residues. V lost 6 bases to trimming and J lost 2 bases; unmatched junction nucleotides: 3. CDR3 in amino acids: CASRLQGNYGYTF. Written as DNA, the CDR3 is TGTGCCAGCAGATTACAGGGGAACTATGGCTACACCTTC.

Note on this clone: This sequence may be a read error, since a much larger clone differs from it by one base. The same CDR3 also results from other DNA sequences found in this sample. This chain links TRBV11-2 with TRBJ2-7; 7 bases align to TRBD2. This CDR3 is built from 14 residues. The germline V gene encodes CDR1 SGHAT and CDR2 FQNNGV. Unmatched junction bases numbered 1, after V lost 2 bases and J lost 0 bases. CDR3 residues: CASSLQRDSYEQYF. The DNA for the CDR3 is TGTGCCAGCAGCTTACAGCGGGACTCCTACGAGCAGTACTTC.

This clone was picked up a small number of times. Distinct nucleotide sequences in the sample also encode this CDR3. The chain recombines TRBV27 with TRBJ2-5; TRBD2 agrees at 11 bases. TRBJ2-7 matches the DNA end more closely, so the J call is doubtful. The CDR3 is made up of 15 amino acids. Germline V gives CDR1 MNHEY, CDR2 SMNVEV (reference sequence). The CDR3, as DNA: TGTGCCAGCAGTTTCCTGACTAGCGGGACCTACGAGCAGTACTTC. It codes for CASSFLTSGTYEQYF.

CDR3 region: CASSPLAGGFNEQFF. The DNA for the CDR3 is TGTGCCAGCAGCCCTCTAGCGGGAGGGTTCAATGAGCAGTTCTTC. The V call is TRBV7-3, the J call TRBJ2-1; 12 bases are a match to TRBD2. The CDR3 is 15 amino acids. Germline CDR1 reads SGHTA; CDR2 reads FQGTGA. The junction had 5 bases not matched to a gene; V was cut back by 5 bases and J by 6 bases.

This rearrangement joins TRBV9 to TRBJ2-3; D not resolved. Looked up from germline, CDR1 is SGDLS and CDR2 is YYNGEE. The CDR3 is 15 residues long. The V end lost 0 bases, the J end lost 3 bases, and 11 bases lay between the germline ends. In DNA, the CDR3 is TGTGCCAGCAGCGTAGCTCCGGAGAAAACAGATACGCAGTATTTT. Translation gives CASSVAPEKTDTQYF.

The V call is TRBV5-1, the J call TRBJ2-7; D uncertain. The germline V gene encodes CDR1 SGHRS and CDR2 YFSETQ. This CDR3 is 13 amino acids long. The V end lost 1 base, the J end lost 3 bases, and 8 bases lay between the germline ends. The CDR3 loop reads CASSLSPDYEQYF. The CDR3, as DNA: TGCGCCAGCAGCTTGTCCCCCGACTACGAGCAGTACTTC. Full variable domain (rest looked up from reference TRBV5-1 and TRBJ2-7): KAGVTQTPRYLIKTRGQQVTLSCSPISGHRSVSWYQQTPGQGLQFLFEYFSETQRNKGNFPGRFSGRQFSNSRSEMNVSTLELGDSALYLCASSLSPDYEQYFGPGTRLTVT.